The 5 T cell receptor beta chains presented below share a single source sample, sequenced in a study of breast tumors, draining lymph nodes, adjacent tissues. TCRdb ran MiXCR on the multiplex PCR reads and lists one entry per CDR3 protein. The sample has roughly 80,000 distinct CDR3 sequences; roughly 19% are singletons. Samples came from axillary lymph nodes draining the breast cancer. Material for sequencing was axillary lymph node tissue. The receptor source for this set is a female donor with breast cancer. Some clones in this sample may be carry-over from other donors' samples.

This clonotype was counted at least ten times. The CDR3 reads CASSTGQGGYEQYF. CDR3 sequence (DNA): TGTGCCAGTAGTACCGGGCAGGGGGGCTACGAGCAGTACTTC. The rearrangement uses TRBV19 and TRBJ2-7; perhaps TRBD1 as D (7 bases). The CDR3 runs 14 residues. Germline CDR1 reads LNHDA; CDR2 reads SQIVND (reference sequence). Trimming removed 4 bases at V and 3 bases at J, with 13 bases between.

This clonotype was counted between two and nine times. A read error is possible here, since a much larger clone lies one base away. The rearrangement uses TRBV6-6 and TRBJ2-7, with D possibly TRBD2 on 5 matching bases. This CDR3 spans 15 amino acids. V lost 8 bases and J lost 6, with 23 bases in between. Germline CDR1 MNHNY, CDR2 SVGAGI (reference sequence). CDR3 residues: CASPPSGVFASEQYF. CDR3 nucleotides: TGTGCCAGCCCCCCGTCCGGGGTTTTTGCTTCCGAGCAGTACTTC.

On this clonotype: The junction departs from germline at one end; a sequencing error may be responsible. The chain employs TRBV11-3 and TRBJ2-2; 8 bases fit TRBD2. Germline V gene lookup returns CDR1 SGHNT and CDR2 YENEEA. The CDR3 is 19 residues long. The CDR3 loop is CASSLVWGWREVSTGELSF. CDR3 nucleotide sequence: TGTGCCAGCAGCTTAGTGTGGGGGTGGCGGGAGGTCAGCACCGGGGAGCTGTCTTTT.

This clonotype appeared many times. The rearrangement links TRBV9 to TRBJ2-7, with 10 bases lining up with TRBD2. Germline V gene lookup returns CDR1 SGDLS and CDR2 YYNGEE. V trimming: 5 bases; J trimming: 7 bases; junction bases outside the gene matches: 9. CDR3 length: 14 residues. As DNA, the CDR3 is TGTGCCAGCAGTAAAGCGGGAGGGGGGGGGGAGCAGTACTTC. It translates to CASSKAGGGGEQYF. The variable domain in full, completed from reference TRBV9 and TRBJ2-7, reads DSGVTQTPKHLITATGQRVTLRCSPRSGDLSVYWYQQSLDQGLQFLIQYYNGEERAKGNILERFSAQQFPDLHSELNLSSLELGDSALYFCASSKAGGGGEQYFGPGTRLTVT.

This clonotype showed up many times. The chain combines TRBV7-2 with TRBJ1-2, with a possible D match to TRBD1 (5 bases). V dropped 5 bases and J dropped 5 bases, with 18 bases sitting between them. This CDR3 is built from 15 residues. In germline, CDR1 is SGHTA, CDR2 FQGNSA. As DNA, the CDR3 is TGTGCCAGCAGCCTTAATCTCCAGGGAGGGTATGGCTACACCTTC. It yields the protein CASSLNLQGGYGYTF.